The TCR beta chain described here comes from a study of blood T cell repertoires in COVID-19. Germline-derived CDR1 and CDR2 are MGHDK and SYGVNS. The J segment lost 7 bases and the V segment lost 8 bases, leaving 9 bases of the junction unmatched. The CDR3 length is 14 residues. Produced via immunoSEQ multiplex PCR; TCRdb's table is partial and in-frame only. The sample carries approximately 170,000 clones, roughly four fifths recorded once. The sample taken for sequencing was peripheral blood. The receptor was derived from a man in his fifties or sixties with active or convalescent COVID-19. The rearrangement joins TRBV25-1 to TRBJ1-4, with 8 bases matching TRBD1. The CDR3 DNA follows: TGTGCCAGCGGGCGGCAGGGGGCTGGTGAAAAACTGTTTTTT. Translation: CASGRQGAGEKLFF.